These T cell receptor beta chains were read from a single sample in a study of blood T cell repertoires in COVID-19. Clones were read by immunoSEQ multiplex PCR, and TCRdb kept only the in-frame ones, dropping some. The data show about 250,000 clones, 84% seen once. The sequencing sample was made of peripheral blood. Receptors originate from a woman between 40 and 55 years old who had recovered from COVID-19. CDR3s include the opening cysteine and the closing phenylalanine or tryptophan. The D gene is left open where the match is weak. The listing skips clone size in some rows; elsewhere it reads once, few, many or a size class.

TRBV29-1	TRBJ1-2	TRBD1	.	CSVEGQASTNYGYTF	TGCAGCGTTGAGGGACAGGCCTCCACCAACTATGGCTACACCTTC
TRBV5-1	TRBJ2-7	TRBD1	.	CASSPGQALGEQYF	TGCGCCAGCAGCCCCGGACAGGCATTGGGCGAGCAGTACTTC
TRBV7-3	TRBJ1-1	.	.	CASSFNTYTEAFF	TGTGCCAGCAGTTTTAACACCTACACTGAAGCTTTCTTT
TRBV3-1/TRBV3-2	TRBJ1-1	.	few	CASSQDRLQAFF	TGTGCCAGCAGCCAAGACCGGTTGCAAGCTTTCTTT
TRBV3-1/TRBV3-2	TRBJ2-7	TRBD1	.	CASSQPGGLGDPYEQYF	TGTGCCAGCAGCCAACCAGGGGGTTTGGGGGACCCCTACGAGCAGTACTTC
TRBV10-1	TRBJ2-3	TRBD2	.	CASSEPGVAGVEDTQYF	TGCGCCAGCAGTGAGCCTGGAGTAGCGGGGGTCGAAGATACGCAGTATTTT
TRBV15	TRBJ2-7	TRBD2	.	CATSRVAGASYEQYF	TGTGCCACCAGCAGAGTAGCGGGGGCCTCCTACGAGCAGTACTTC
TRBV19	TRBJ1-5	TRBD1	.	CASSRDRVFNQPQHF	TGTGCCAGTAGTAGGGACAGGGTGTTCAATCAGCCCCAGCATTTT
TRBV15	TRBJ1-6	.	.	CATSIRNSPLHF	TGTGCCACCAGCATCCGTAATTCACCCCTCCACTTT
TRBV19	TRBJ2-7	.	.	CASSTGNEQYF	TGTGCCAGTAGTACAGGGAACGAGCAGTACTTC
TRBV9	TRBJ2-3	TRBD2	.	CASSVVGGSTDTQYF	TGTGCCAGCAGCGTAGTGGGGGGGAGCACAGATACGCAGTATTTT
TRBV6-5	TRBJ1-2	TRBD1	.	CASSYSTGMDGYTF	TGTGCCAGCAGTTACTCGACAGGGATGGATGGCTACACCTTC
TRBV7-9	TRBJ1-1	.	.	CASSSEGRAAFF	TGTGCCAGCAGCTCCGAGGGCCGGGCCGCTTTCTTT
TRBV27	TRBJ1-4	TRBD1	.	CASKTGTGGSTNEKLFF	TGTGCCAGCAAGACCGGGACAGGGGGATCGACTAATGAAAAACTGTTTTTT
TRBV5-4	TRBJ2-1	TRBD1	.	CASRAGGYNEQFF	TGTGCCAGCAGGGCAGGGGGCTACAATGAGCAGTTCTTC
TRBV6-5	TRBJ2-7	TRBD1	.	CASSFGQVSYEQYF	TGTGCCAGCAGTTTCGGACAGGTCTCCTACGAGCAGTACTTC
TRBV28	TRBJ1-5	.	.	CASGALGQPQHF	TGTGCCAGCGGGGCGTTAGGTCAGCCCCAGCATTTT
TRBV29-1	TRBJ2-1	.	.	CSVAVRHLMEQFF	TGCAGCGTTGCGGTTCGCCACCTCATGGAGCAGTTCTTC
TRBV7-2	TRBJ2-2	.	.	CASSLARAGNAGELFF	TGTGCCAGCAGCTTAGCTAGAGCAGGAAACGCCGGGGAGCTGTTTTTT
TRBV15	TRBJ2-3	TRBD2	.	CATSNGLAGGRDTQYF	TGTGCCACCAGCAACGGACTAGCGGGGGGTAGAGATACGCAGTATTTT
TRBV11-2	TRBJ2-3	.	.	CASSLSGSTDTQYF	TGTGCCAGCAGCCTAAGCGGGAGCACAGATACGCAGTATTTT
TRBV2	TRBJ1-6	.	.	CASSWQGYNSPLHF	TGTGCCAGCAGCTGGCAGGGTTATAATTCACCCCTCCACTTT
TRBV6-5	TRBJ1-6	.	.	CASRQGSPLHF	TGTGCCAGCAGACAGGGTTCACCCCTCCACTTT
TRBV5-4	TRBJ1-1	TRBD1	.	CASRRQGSLNTEAFF	TGTGCCAGCAGAAGACAGGGCTCTTTGAACACTGAAGCTTTCTTT
TRBV30	TRBJ2-1	TRBD2	.	CAWSGGGAYNEQFF	TGTGCCTGGAGTGGCGGGGGGGCCTACAATGAGCAGTTCTTC
TRBV7-2	TRBJ2-5	.	few	CASSFGQKETQYF	TGTGCCAGCAGCTTTGGACAAAAAGAGACCCAGTACTTC
TRBV2	TRBJ1-4	.	once	CASRGTSTNEKLFF	TGTGCCAGCAGGGGGACATCAACTAATGAAAAACTGTTTTTT
TRBV5-5	TRBJ1-1	.	few	CASSSIRGNEAFF	TGTGCCAGCAGCTCGATCCGGGGGAATGAAGCTTTCTTT
TRBV7-7	TRBJ2-5	.	.	CASSSGLGETQYF	TGTGCCAGCAGCTCCGGGTTGGGAGAGACCCAGTACTTC
TRBV14	TRBJ1-1	.	.	CASPLEWGKASTEAFF	TGTGCCAGCCCCCTAGAATGGGGCAAAGCGAGCACTGAAGCTTTCTTT
TRBV7-3	TRBJ1-3	.	.	CASSPTGQSGNTIYF	TGTGCCAGCAGCCCCACGGGACAATCTGGAAACACCATATATTTT
TRBV27	TRBJ1-5	.	.	CASSPQGHLSNQPQHF	TGTGCCAGCAGTCCACAGGGACACCTAAGCAATCAGCCCCAGCATTTT
TRBV28	TRBJ2-7	.	.	CASSLSGAGGSGEQYF	TGTGCCAGCAGTTTAAGTGGCGCCGGGGGATCGGGTGAGCAGTACTTC
TRBV28	TRBJ1-5	.	.	CANSGVYGQPQHF	TGTGCCAATAGCGGCGTCTATGGTCAGCCCCAGCATTTT
TRBV9	TRBJ1-2	.	.	CASSVGALTGYGYTF	TGTGCCAGCAGTGTAGGGGCTCTCACGGGATATGGCTACACCTTC
TRBV10-3	TRBJ2-5	TRBD2	.	CAIRDDAGGSQETQYF	TGTGCCATCAGGGATGACGCGGGGGGCTCACAAGAGACCCAGTACTTC
TRBV27	TRBJ2-1	TRBD2	.	CASSLSGGAFNEQFF	TGTGCCAGCAGCTTAAGCGGGGGGGCCTTCAATGAGCAGTTCTTC
TRBV6-4	TRBJ2-3	TRBD2	.	CASSATSGGLNTQYF	TGTGCCAGCAGTGCGACTAGCGGGGGGTTGAATACGCAGTATTTT
TRBV6-1	TRBJ2-7	.	.	CASSEVEGYEQYF	TGTGCCAGCAGTGAAGTCGAGGGATACGAGCAGTACTTC
TRBV30	TRBJ2-1	.	.	CAWSVGRFANEQFF	TGTGCCTGGTCCGTGGGCCGGTTTGCCAATGAGCAGTTCTTC
TRBV7-8	TRBJ1-2	.	.	CASSLQGFLGGYTF	TGTGCCAGCAGCTTACAGGGGTTTCTCGGGGGCTACACCTTC
TRBV19	TRBJ2-3	.	.	CASSIGQGRSDTDTQYF	TGTGCCAGTAGTATAGGACAAGGGAGGAGTGACACAGATACGCAGTATTTT
TRBV28	TRBJ2-5	TRBD1	once	CASSTRGSQETQYF	TGTGCCAGCAGTACCAGGGGGAGTCAAGAGACCCAGTACTTC
TRBV4-1	TRBJ2-1	.	.	CASSGVQGGYNEQFF	TGCGCCAGCAGCGGGGTCCAGGGGGGCTACAATGAGCAGTTCTTC
TRBV7-9	TRBJ1-1	TRBD1	.	CAGSRQGGTEAFF	TGTGCCGGATCCAGACAGGGAGGCACTGAAGCTTTCTTT
TRBV28	TRBJ1-2	TRBD1	.	CASSSLGTGGHYGYTF	TGTGCCAGCAGTTCGTTAGGGACAGGGGGCCACTATGGCTACACCTTC
TRBV28	TRBJ2-1	TRBD2	.	CASSLATSGGPPGEQFF	TGTGCCAGCAGTTTAGCAACTAGCGGGGGACCTCCGGGTGAGCAGTTCTTC
TRBV7-9	TRBJ1-1	TRBD1	.	CASSFSRDRGAGEAFF	TGTGCCAGCAGCTTCAGCCGGGACAGGGGCGCTGGTGAAGCTTTCTTT
TRBV9	TRBJ2-5	TRBD2	.	CASSVGGGIQETQYF	TGTGCCAGCAGCGTCGGCGGGGGGATCCAAGAGACCCAGTACTTC
TRBV13	TRBJ2-1	.	few	CASRRLWGVQSYEQFF	TGTGCCAGCAGACGACTGTGGGGAGTTCAGTCTTATGAGCAGTTCTTC
TRBV5-1	TRBJ2-1	TRBD1	.	CASSPGTERRYAQGEQFF	TGCGCCAGCAGCCCCGGGACAGAACGGCGATACGCCCAGGGGGAGCAGTTCTTC
TRBV3-1/TRBV3-2	TRBJ1-1	TRBD1	.	CASGYTGGGSEAFF	TGTGCCAGCGGATACACAGGGGGCGGGTCTGAAGCTTTCTTT
TRBV30	TRBJ1-1	.	.	CAWSVTAVRSEAFF	TGTGCCTGGAGTGTGACGGCGGTGAGGAGTGAAGCTTTCTTT
TRBV5-5	TRBJ2-7	TRBD2	.	CASTLGGSTTYEQYF	TGTGCCAGCACCCTCGGGGGGTCTACGACCTACGAGCAGTACTTC
TRBV2	TRBJ2-4	.	.	CASSRDKFLGGNIQYF	TGTGCCAGCAGCCGGGATAAGTTTTTAGGGGGAAACATTCAGTACTTC
TRBV10-3	TRBJ1-3	.	.	CAISGPSGNTIYF	TGTGCCATCAGTGGTCCTTCAGGGAACACCATATATTTT
TRBV18	TRBJ2-5	TRBD1	.	CASSAQGFQETQYF	TGTGCCAGCTCAGCACAGGGGTTCCAAGAGACCCAGTACTTC
TRBV9	TRBJ1-6	.	.	CASSVGLLSSYNSPLHF	TGTGCCAGCAGCGTAGGTCTCCTGAGCTCCTATAATTCACCCCTCCACTTT
TRBV2	TRBJ2-7	.	.	CASTSPLEGYEQYF	TGTGCCAGCACCTCACCTTTGGAGGGATACGAGCAGTACTTC